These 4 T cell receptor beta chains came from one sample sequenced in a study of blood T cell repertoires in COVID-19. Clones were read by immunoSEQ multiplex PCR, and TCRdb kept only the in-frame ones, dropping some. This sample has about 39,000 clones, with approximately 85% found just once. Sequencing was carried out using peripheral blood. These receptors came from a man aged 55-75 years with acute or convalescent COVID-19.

The CDR3 here is CASREDSGNSPLHF. CDR3 in DNA: TGTGCCAGCAGGGAGGACAGTGGAAATTCACCCCTCCACTTT. The gene calls are TRBV2 and TRBJ1-6; tentatively, D is TRBD1 (6 bases). V lost 6 bases and J 7 bases, leaving 13 bases between the germline ends. CDR1 is SNHLY, CDR2 FYNNEI, per germline. This CDR3 contains 14 residues.

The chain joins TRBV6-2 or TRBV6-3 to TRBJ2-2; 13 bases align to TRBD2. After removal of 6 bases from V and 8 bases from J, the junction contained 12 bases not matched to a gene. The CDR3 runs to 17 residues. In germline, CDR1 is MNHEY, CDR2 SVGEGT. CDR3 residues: CASSPLRTSGGFGELFF. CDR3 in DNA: TGTGCCAGCAGCCCCCTACGGACTAGCGGGGGTTTTGGGGAGCTGTTTTTT.

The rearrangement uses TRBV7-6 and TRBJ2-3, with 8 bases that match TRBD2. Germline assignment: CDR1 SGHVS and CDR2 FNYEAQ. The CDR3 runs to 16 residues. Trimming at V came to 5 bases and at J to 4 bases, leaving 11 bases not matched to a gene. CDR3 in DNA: TGTGCCAGCAGCCCCGGGGTAGCGGGAAACGCAGATACGCAGTATTTT. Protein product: CASSPGVAGNADTQYF.

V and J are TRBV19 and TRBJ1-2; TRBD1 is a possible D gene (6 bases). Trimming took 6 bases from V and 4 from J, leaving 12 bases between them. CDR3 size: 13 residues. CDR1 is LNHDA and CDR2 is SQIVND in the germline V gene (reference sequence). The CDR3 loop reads CASRPDRSYGYTF. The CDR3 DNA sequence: TGTGCCAGTAGACCCGACAGGTCCTATGGCTACACCTTC.